This TCR beta chain is from a study of CD8 T cells in Susac syndrome. Study results and limitations: The study acknowledged a relatively small number of individuals in its TCR sequencing and HLA analysis.

CD8+ and CD4+ T cells were negatively isolated; TEMRA cells were FACS-enriched. Random-hexamer reverse transcription was applied to about 0.5 to 1 ug RNA. An immunoSEQ multiplex PCR amplified TCR beta CDR3 over 54 Vbeta and 13 Jbeta. One entry per CDR3 protein results from TCRdb running MiXCR on the immunoSEQ multiplex PCR reads. The sample has over 100,000 distinct CDR3 sequences, nearly 95% seen once. Remarks on this clonotype: The target antigen is unknown.

Germline CDR1 reads SGHDN; CDR2 reads FVKESK. The J segment lost 4 bases and the V segment lost 2 bases, leaving 1 base of the junction unmatched. CDR3 size: 13 residues. The rearrangement joins TRBV14 to TRBJ1-2, with TRBD1 matching 7 bases. Sequencing used CD4+ T cells from PBMCs. This sequence originates from a human donor in good health. CDR3 nucleotides: TGTGCCAGCAGCCAACAGGGGGTCTATGGCTACACCTTC. It encodes CASSQQGVYGYTF.